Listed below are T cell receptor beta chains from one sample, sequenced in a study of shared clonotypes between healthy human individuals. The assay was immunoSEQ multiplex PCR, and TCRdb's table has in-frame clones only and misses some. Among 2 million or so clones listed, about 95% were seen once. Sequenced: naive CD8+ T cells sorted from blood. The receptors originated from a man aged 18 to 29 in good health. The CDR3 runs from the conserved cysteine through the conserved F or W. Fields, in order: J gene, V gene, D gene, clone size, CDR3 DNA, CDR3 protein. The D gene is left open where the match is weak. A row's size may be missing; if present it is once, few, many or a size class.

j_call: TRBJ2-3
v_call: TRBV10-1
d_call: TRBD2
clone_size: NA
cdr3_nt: TGCGCCAGCAGTGACCCTAGCGGGGGCCGGGGAGATACGCAGTATTTT
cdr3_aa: CASSDPSGGRGDTQYF

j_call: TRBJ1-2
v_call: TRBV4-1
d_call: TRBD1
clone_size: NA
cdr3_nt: TGCGCCAGCAGCCCGGACAGGGGGCAATTATATGGCTACACCTTC
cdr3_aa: CASSPDRGQLYGYTF

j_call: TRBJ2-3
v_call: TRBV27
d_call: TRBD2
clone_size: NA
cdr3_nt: TGTGCCAGCAGTTTACTAGGCGGGAGGGGGACAGATACGCAGTATTTT
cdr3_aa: CASSLLGGRGTDTQYF

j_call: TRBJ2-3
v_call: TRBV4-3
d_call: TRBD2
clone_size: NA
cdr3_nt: TGCGCCAGCAGCCAAGAAGAGCGGGACTTGACAGATACGCAGTATTTT
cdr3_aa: CASSQEERDLTDTQYF

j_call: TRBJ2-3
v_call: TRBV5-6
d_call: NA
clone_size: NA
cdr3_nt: TGTGCCAGCAGCTTGGGGACTCGACCAGATACGCAGTATTTT
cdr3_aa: CASSLGTRPDTQYF

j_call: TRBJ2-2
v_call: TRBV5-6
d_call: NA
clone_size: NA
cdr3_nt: TGTGCCAGCAGCCCCCTTGGGGAGCCCGGGGAGCTGTTTTTT
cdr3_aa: CASSPLGEPGELFF

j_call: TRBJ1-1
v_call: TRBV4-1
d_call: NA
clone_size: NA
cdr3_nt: TGCGCCAGCAGCCAAGATCCCCGCGGGGGGCACACTGAAGCTTTCTTT
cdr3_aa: CASSQDPRGGHTEAFF

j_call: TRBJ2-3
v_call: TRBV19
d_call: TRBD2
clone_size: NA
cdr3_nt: TGTGCCAGTAGTACAATAGCGGGGGGGCTCGACACAGATACGCAGTATTTT
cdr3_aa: CASSTIAGGLDTDTQYF

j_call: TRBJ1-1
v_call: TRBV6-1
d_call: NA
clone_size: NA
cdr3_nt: TGTGCCAGCAGCCCCCAAGTGCTGGGCCGAACTGAAGCTTTCTTT
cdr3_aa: CASSPQVLGRTEAFF

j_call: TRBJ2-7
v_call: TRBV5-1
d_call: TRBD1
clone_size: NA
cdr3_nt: TGCGCCAGCAGCTTCGAAAAAGGACAGGGGACTTGGTCCTACGAGCAGTACTTC
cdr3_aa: CASSFEKGQGTWSYEQYF

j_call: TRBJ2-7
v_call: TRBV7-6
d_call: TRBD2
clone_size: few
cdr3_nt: TGTGCCAGCAGCTTAGGGGGGGGCGAGCAGTACTTC
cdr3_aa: CASSLGGGEQYF

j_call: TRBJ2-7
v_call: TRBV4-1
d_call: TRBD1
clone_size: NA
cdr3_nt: TGCGCCAGCAGCCAAGAACAGGGGACGTCCTACGAGCAGTACTTC
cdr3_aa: CASSQEQGTSYEQYF

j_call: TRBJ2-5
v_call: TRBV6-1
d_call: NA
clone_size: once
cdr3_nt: TGTGCCACGGGGTACCAAGAGACCCAGTACTTC
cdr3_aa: CATGYQETQYF

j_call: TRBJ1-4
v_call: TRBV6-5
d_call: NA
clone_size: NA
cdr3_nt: TGTGCCAGCATGCACGGAAATGAAAAACTGTTTTTT
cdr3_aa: CASMHGNEKLFF

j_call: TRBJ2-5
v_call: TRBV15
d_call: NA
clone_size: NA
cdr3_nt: TGTGCCACCAGCAGCCCCCCCGGGACCCAGTACTTC
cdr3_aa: CATSSPPGTQYF

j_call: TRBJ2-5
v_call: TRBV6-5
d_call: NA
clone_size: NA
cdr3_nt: TGTGCCAGCAGTCTCAACGACATGGGAAAGACCCAGTACTTC
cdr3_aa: CASSLNDMGKTQYF

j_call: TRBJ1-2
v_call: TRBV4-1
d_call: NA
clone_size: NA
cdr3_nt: TGCGCCAGCAGCCAAGAGGCAGGGACTAACTATGGCTACACCTTC
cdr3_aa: CASSQEAGTNYGYTF

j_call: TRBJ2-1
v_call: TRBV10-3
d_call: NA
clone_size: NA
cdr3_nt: TGTGCCGCCGGGGATCTCAATGAGCAGTTCTTC
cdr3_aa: CAAGDLNEQFF